This T cell receptor (beta chain) is from a study of CD8 T cells in ankylosing spondylitis. CDR3 length equals 11 residues. Trimming pared 9 bases from V and 10 bases from J, leaving 13 bases between. This clonotype was seen repeatedly, ten times or more. Its antigen is as yet unknown. Whole-study results and caveats: Reportedly, significant enrichment of disease-linked clones occurred in matched ankylosing spondylitis synovial fluid.

Quantitative barcoded 5'-RACE was used to prepare TCR beta libraries. TCRdb re-derived calls from the 5' RACE reads in MiXCR, one entry per CDR3 protein. The table lists some 150,000 distinct CDR3 sequences, about an eighth of them singletons. This chain connects TRBV12-3 or TRBV12-4 to TRBJ2-1; no definite D call. This clonotype was obtained from a female donor with ankylosing spondylitis or in good health (not recorded which). Sequences were obtained from blood, either unsorted or a sorted T cell fraction (not recorded which). CDR3: CASRTAREQFF. CDR3 DNA sequence: TGTGCCAGTCGAACTGCGAGAGAGCAGTTCTTC.